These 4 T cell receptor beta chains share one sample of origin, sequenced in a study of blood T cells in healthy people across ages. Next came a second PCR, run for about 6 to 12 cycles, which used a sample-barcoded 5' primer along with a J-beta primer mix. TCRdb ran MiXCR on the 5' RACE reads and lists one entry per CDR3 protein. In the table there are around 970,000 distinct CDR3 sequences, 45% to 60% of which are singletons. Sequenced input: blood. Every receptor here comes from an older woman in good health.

CDR3 DNA: TGCAGTGCTGGGTCGGACAGGGAGTCCACAGATACGCAGTATTTT. Residues: CSAGSDRESTDTQYF. The genes are TRBV20-1 and TRBJ2-3; TRBD1 aligns across 8 bases. The germline gives CDR1 DFQATT, CDR2 SNEGSKA (reference sequence). The CDR3 extends over 15 amino acids. V was pared by 5 bases and J by 2 bases, with 9 bases of the junction left unmatched.

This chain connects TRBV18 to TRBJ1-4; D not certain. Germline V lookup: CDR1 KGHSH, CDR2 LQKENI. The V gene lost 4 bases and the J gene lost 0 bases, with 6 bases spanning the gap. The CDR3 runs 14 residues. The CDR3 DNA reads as TGTGCCAGCTCACGGAACCCAACTAATGAAAAACTGTTTTTT. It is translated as CASSRNPTNEKLFF.

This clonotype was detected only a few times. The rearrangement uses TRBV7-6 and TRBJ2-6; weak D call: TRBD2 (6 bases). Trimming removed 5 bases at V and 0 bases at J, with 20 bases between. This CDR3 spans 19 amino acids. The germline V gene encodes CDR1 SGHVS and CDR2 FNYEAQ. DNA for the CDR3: TGTGCCAGCAGCGTCAAACCCGGGACTTCCATCTCTGGGGCCAACGTCCTGACTTTC. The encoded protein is CASSVKPGTSISGANVLTF. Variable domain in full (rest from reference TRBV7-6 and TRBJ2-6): GAGVSQSPRYKVTKRGQDVALRCDPISGHVSLYWYRQALGQGPEFLTYFNYEAQQDKSGLPNDRFSAERPEGSISTLTIQRTEQRDSAMYRCASSVKPGTSISGANVLTFGAGSRLTVL.

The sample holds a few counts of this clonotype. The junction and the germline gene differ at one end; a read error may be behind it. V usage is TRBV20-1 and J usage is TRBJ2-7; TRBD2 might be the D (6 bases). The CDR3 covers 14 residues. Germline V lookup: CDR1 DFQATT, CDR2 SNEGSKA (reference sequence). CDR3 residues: CSAVGPGVSFEQYF. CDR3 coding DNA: TGCAGTGCAGTGGGACCGGGAGTGTCCTTCGAGCAGTACTTC.